These T cell receptor beta chains were read from a single sample in a study of tumor-infiltrating lymphocytes in primary liver carcinoma. MiXCR, applied by TCRdb to the multiplex PCR reads, yields one record per CDR3 protein. The sample contains 300,000 to 400,000 distinct CDR3 sequences, 65% of which appear only once. Sample: peripheral blood. Receptors originate from a man in his forties with primary liver carcinoma and hepatitis B virus infection. Each CDR3 is given with its conserved first and last residue. A D gene is named only where the DNA matches it firmly. Clone size is shown for a subset of rows, as once, few, many or a class of expanded clone.

cdr3_length clone_size j_call d_call v_call cdr3_aa cdr3_nt
15 few TRBJ1-3 NA TRBV7-9 CASSSGRGGRNTIYF TGTGCCAGCAGCTCTGGTAGAGGCGGGCGAAACACCATATATTTT
15 many TRBJ1-2 NA TRBV6-5 CASSYSQDGHYGYTF TGTGCCAGCAGTTACTCGCAGGATGGCCACTATGGCTACACCTTC
15 NA TRBJ2-1 TRBD1 TRBV28 CAGSPLRGSANEQFF TGTGCCGGCAGTCCCCTCAGGGGGAGTGCCAATGAGCAGTTCTTC
14 NA TRBJ1-2 NA TRBV6-1 CASRNAGANYGYTF TGTGCCAGCAGAAATGCAGGGGCCAACTATGGTTACACCTTC
17 NA TRBJ2-1 TRBD1 TRBV10-3 CAISESPGTGIKNELFF TGTGCCATCAGTGAGAGTCCCGGGACAGGGATCAAGAATGAGCTGTTCTTC
13 NA TRBJ2-1 TRBD1 TRBV10-3 CGIMGTGANEQFF TGTGGCATCATGGGAACAGGGGCGAATGAGCAGTTCTTC
15 many TRBJ1-5 NA TRBV6-1 CASSVVTGTGQPQHF TGTGCCAGCAGTGTTGTTACAGGGACCGGACAGCCCCAGCATTTT
11 once TRBJ1-2 NA TRBV29-1 CSFGVNYGYTF TGCAGCTTTGGAGTTAACTATGGCTACACCTTC
15 NA TRBJ2-3 NA TRBV11-2 CTGSSGTWCTDTQYF TGTACCGGCAGCTCCGGGACTTGGTGCACAGATACGCAGTATTTT
15 NA TRBJ2-6 NA TRBV11-1 CASSTNFAGANVLTF TGTGCCAGCAGCACCAACTTCGCTGGGGCCAACGTCCTGACTTTC
12 many TRBJ2-1 NA TRBV6-2/TRBV6-3 CASSSRNNEQFF TGTGCCAGCAGCTCCAGAAACAATGAGCAGTTCTTC
12 once TRBJ2-7 TRBD1 TRBV12-3/TRBV12-4 CASSYRGPEQYF TGTGCCAGCAGTTACAGGGGCCCTGAGCAGTACTTC
14 NA TRBJ1-2 NA TRBV11-2 CASSPLGSAYGYTF TGTGCCAGCAGCCCCCTCGGGTCAGCCTATGGCTACACCTTC
14 medium-sized TRBJ2-5 TRBD2 TRBV11-2 CASSLTSGKETQYF TGTGCCAGCAGCTTAACTAGCGGAAAAGAGACCCAGTACTTC
13 many TRBJ2-7 NA TRBV6-2/TRBV6-3 CASSYSTRREQYF TGTGCCAGCAGTTACTCGACCAGGCGCGAGCAGTACTTC
15 NA TRBJ2-1 TRBD2 TRBV11-2 CASSGLSGGLNEQFF TGTGCTAGCAGCGGACTATCGGGAGGCCTCAATGAGCAGTTCTTC
17 many TRBJ2-1 TRBD2 TRBV6-2/TRBV6-3 CASSYSSKREVFNEQFF TGTGCCAGCAGTTACTCCTCAAAGCGGGAGGTGTTCAATGAGCAGTTCTTC
18 many TRBJ2-1 NA TRBV4-3 CASSQDGPPLVPYNEQFF TGCGCCAGCAGCCAAGACGGACCCCCCCTGGTCCCCTACAATGAGCAGTTCTTC
15 NA TRBJ1-4 NA TRBV28 CASSSTGTSIGKLFF TGTGCCAGCAGTTCAACCGGGACTAGCATTGGGAAACTGTTTTTT
17 NA TRBJ2-1 TRBD2 TRBV6-2/TRBV6-3 CASYIGPAGVSYNEQFF TGTGCTAGCTATATTGGACCAGCGGGAGTTTCCTACAATGAGCAGTTCTTC
16 many TRBJ1-4 NA TRBV4-2 CASSLGEGATNEKLFF TGTGCCAGCAGCCTCGGAGAGGGGGCAACTAATGAAAAACTGTTTTTT
15 once TRBJ2-2 NA TRBV11-1 CASIPGGTGTGELFF TGTGCCAGCATTCCAGGGGGGACGGGCACCGGGGAGCTGTTTTTT
15 once TRBJ2-7 TRBD1 TRBV4-2 CASSGRVGDSYEQYF TGTGCCAGCAGCGGGCGGGTGGGGGACAGCTACGAGCAGTACTTC
14 few TRBJ2-1 TRBD1 TRBV24-1 CATSDFGTVNEQFF TGTGCCACCAGTGATTTTGGGACAGTCAACGAGCAGTTCTTC
14 NA TRBJ2-1 TRBD2 TRBV12-3/TRBV12-4 CASRGTSGIPPRFF TGTGCTAGCAGGGGAACTAGCGGGATCCCCCCCCGGTTCTTC
14 NA TRBJ2-7 TRBD2 TRBV11-1 CASSPDVREAVQYF TGTGCCAGCAGCCCAGACGTCCGGGAGGCGGTGCAGTACTTC
12 many TRBJ2-2 NA TRBV6-2/TRBV6-3 CASSLLERELFF TGTGCCAGCAGCCTCCTTGAGCGGGAGCTGTTTTTT
13 NA TRBJ2-1 TRBD2 TRBV20-1 CSAGTSGNNEQFF TGCAGTGCTGGGACTAGCGGGAACAATGAGCAGTTCTTC
13 few TRBJ2-7 NA TRBV10-3 CAISESSPEEQYF TGTGCCATCAGTGAGTCTAGCCCAGAAGAGCAGTACTTC
17 NA TRBJ1-5 NA TRBV19 CASSISGGGLANQPQHF TGTGCCAGTAGTATATCGGGAGGAGGGCTTGCCAATCAGCCCCAGCATTTT
13 NA TRBJ2-7 NA TRBV28 CASSLEGTYEQYF TGTGCCAGCAGTTTAGAGGGAACCTACGAGCAGTACTTC
15 NA TRBJ2-7 NA TRBV29-1 CSVARGPTGQYEQYF TGCAGCGTTGCCCGGGGACCAACGGGACAATACGAGCAGTACTTC
18 many TRBJ1-3 NA TRBV11-2 CASSPPGDDRLVGNTIYF TGTGCCAGCAGCCCCCCTGGGGATGACAGGCTGGTTGGAAACACCATATATTTT
17 NA TRBJ2-2 TRBD2 TRBV11-2 CASSLVPLAGNAGELFF TGTGCCAGCAGCTTAGTCCCCCTAGCGGGAAACGCCGGGGAGCTGTTTTTT
13 NA TRBJ1-1 NA TRBV29-1 CSASQGLNTEAFF TGCAGCGCTTCACAGGGTCTGAACACTGAAGCTTTCTTT
16 NA TRBJ2-2 TRBD2 TRBV5-1 CASNQIAGGNTGELFF TGCGCCAGCAACCAGATAGCGGGAGGCAACACCGGGGAGCTGTTTTTT
17 many TRBJ2-6 NA TRBV6-5 CASSYSGVASGANVLTF TGTGCCAGCAGTTACTCGGGCGTGGCCTCTGGGGCCAACGTCCTGACTTTC
15 NA TRBJ2-1 NA TRBV28 CASSLRGHRSNEQFF TGTGCCAGCAGCCTACGGGGACATAGGAGCAATGAGCAGTTCTTC
15 NA TRBJ1-4 NA TRBV11-2 CASSFIDSRDKNLFF TGTGCCAGCAGCTTTATTGACAGCCGGGACAAAAATTTGTTTTTT
14 NA TRBJ1-2 NA TRBV5-1 CTSSLMQGDYGYTF TGCACCAGCAGCTTGATGCAGGGTGACTATGGCTACACCTTC
15 NA TRBJ2-5 TRBD2 TRBV11-2 CACRYGTNPQETQYF TGTGCCTGCAGATATGGGACTAACCCTCAAGAGACCCAGTACTTC
15 many TRBJ2-3 TRBD1 TRBV12-3/TRBV12-4 CASSPGQGRTDTQYF TGTGCCAGCAGCCCCGGACAGGGTCGCACAGATACGCAGTATTTT
13 NA TRBJ2-7 NA TRBV6-5 CVSRRGADYEQYF TGTGTCAGCAGAAGAGGAGCCGACTACGAGCAGTACTTC
15 few TRBJ1-5 TRBD1 TRBV6-1 CASNQGANGNQPQHF TGTGCCAGCAATCAGGGGGCAAACGGCAATCAGCCCCAGCATTTT
13 NA TRBJ2-3 NA TRBV12-3/TRBV12-4 CASSLSSAYTQYF TGTGCCAGCAGTTTAAGTTCGGCATATACGCAGTATTTT
14 NA TRBJ1-4 NA TRBV5-4 CASSSGVSNEKLFF TGTGCCAGCAGCTCCGGGGTATCTAATGAAAAACTGTTTTTT
13 NA TRBJ1-4 NA TRBV11-2 CASSLERTEELFF TGTGCCAGCAGTTTAGAAAGGACTGAAGAACTGTTTTTT
14 many TRBJ2-7 TRBD1 TRBV6-5 CASSRDRGPHEQYF TGTGCCAGCAGCCGGGACAGGGGGCCCCACGAGCAGTACTTC
16 few TRBJ2-1 TRBD2 TRBV7-9 CASSSLRGSSYNEQFF TGTGCCAGCAGCTCTCTCCGCGGGAGCTCCTACAATGAGCAGTTCTTC
19 few TRBJ1-2 NA TRBV6-6 CASSYPNSGTNLISYGYTF TGTGCCAGCAGTTACCCGAACTCCGGGACGAACCTAATCTCCTATGGCTACACCTTC
15 once TRBJ2-3 NA TRBV11-2 CASSARGRGIDTQYF TGTGCCAGCAGCGCAAGGGGCAGGGGTATAGATACGCAGTATTTT
17 many TRBJ2-2 TRBD2 TRBV11-2 CASSFTGTSGTTGELFF TGTGCCAGCAGCTTCACCGGGACTAGCGGGACAACCGGGGAGCTGTTTTTT
12 many TRBJ1-2 NA TRBV12-3/TRBV12-4 CASSLALVGYTF TGTGCCAGCAGTTTAGCCCTTGTTGGCTACACCTTC
13 NA TRBJ2-3 NA TRBV11-2 CVSRMGSSDTQYF TGTGTCAGCAGAATGGGTAGCTCAGATACGCAGTATTTT